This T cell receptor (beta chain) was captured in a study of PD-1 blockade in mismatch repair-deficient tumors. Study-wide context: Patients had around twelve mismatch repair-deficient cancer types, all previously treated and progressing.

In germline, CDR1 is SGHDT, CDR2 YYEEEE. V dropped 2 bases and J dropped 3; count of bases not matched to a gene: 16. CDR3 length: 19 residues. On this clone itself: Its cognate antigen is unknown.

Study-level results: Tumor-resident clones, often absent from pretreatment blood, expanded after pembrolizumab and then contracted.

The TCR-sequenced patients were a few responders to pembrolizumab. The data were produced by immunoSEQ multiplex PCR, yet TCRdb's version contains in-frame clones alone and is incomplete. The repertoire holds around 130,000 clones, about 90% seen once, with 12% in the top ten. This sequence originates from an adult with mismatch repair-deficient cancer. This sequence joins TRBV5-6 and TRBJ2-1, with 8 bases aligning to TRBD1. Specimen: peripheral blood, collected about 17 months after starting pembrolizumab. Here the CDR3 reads CASSLRTGSEYRFYNEQFF. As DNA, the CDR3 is TGTGCCAGCAGCTTAAGGACAGGGAGCGAATACCGATTCTACAATGAGCAGTTCTTC.